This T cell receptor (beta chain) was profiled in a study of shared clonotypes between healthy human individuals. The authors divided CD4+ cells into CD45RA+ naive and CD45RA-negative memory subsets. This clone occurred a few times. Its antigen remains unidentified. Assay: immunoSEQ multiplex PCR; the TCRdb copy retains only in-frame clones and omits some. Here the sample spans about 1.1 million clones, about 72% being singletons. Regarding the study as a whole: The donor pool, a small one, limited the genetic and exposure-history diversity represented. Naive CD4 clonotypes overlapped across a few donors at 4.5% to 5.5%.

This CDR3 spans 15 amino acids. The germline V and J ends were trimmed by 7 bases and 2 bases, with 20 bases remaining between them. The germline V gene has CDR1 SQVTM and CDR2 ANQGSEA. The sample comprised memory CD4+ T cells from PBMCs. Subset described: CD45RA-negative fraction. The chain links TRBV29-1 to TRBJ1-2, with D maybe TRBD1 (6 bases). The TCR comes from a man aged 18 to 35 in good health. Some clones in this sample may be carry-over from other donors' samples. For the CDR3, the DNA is TGCAGCGCCGGGGGAGGGGGTATGGACAACTATGGCTACACCTTC. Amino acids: CSAGGGGMDNYGYTF.